These 30 T cell receptor beta chains came from one sample sequenced in a study of T cells in localized non-small cell lung cancer. Some clones are missing from TCRdb's copy, which holds only in-frame ones; the method was immunoSEQ multiplex PCR. Of around 64,000 clones listed, roughly 92% are singletons. This material consisted of peripheral blood, taken before any cancer treatment. These TCRs come from a man aged 35 to 70 with stage I lung adenocarcinoma.

This chain connects TRBV2 to TRBJ2-7; tentative D call: TRBD1 (5 bases). V lost 4 bases and J 4 bases, leaving 14 bases between the germline ends. The CDR3 runs 14 residues. Germline V gene data show CDR1 as SNHLY and CDR2 as FYNNEI. The CDR3 coding sequence is TGTGCCAGCAGTGGTGAAGGGGCGCGTTACGAGCAGTACTTC. Encoded protein: CASSGEGARYEQYF. The whole variable domain, remainder taken from reference TRBV2 and TRBJ2-7, is EPEVTQTPSHQVTQMGQEVILRCVPISNHLYFYWYRQILGQKVEFLVSFYNNEISEKSEIFDDQFSVERPDGSNFTLKIRSTKLEDSAMYFCASSGEGARYEQYFGPGTRLTVT.

This clone was observed once. The rearrangement links TRBV6-5 to TRBJ1-1; D not resolved. Germline assignment: CDR1 MNHEY and CDR2 SVGAGI. CDR3 length: 14 amino acids. V lost 2 bases and J 3 bases, leaving 10 bases between the germline ends. This CDR3 reads CASSYAKGYTEAFF. CDR3 nucleotides: TGTGCCAGCAGTTACGCCAAGGGCTACACTGAAGCTTTCTTT.

The chain combines TRBV11-1 with TRBJ2-7, with 11 bases identical to TRBD1. The CDR3 extends over 16 amino acids. Germline assignment: CDR1 SGHAT and CDR2 FQDESV (reference sequence). V was clipped by 1 base and J by 3 bases; unmatched bases: 5. This chain's CDR3 is CASSLGPGQGGYEQYF. CDR3 DNA: TGTGCCAGCAGCTTAGGTCCGGGACAGGGGGGCTACGAGCAGTACTTC. The whole variable domain, filled in from reference TRBV11-1 and TRBJ2-7, reads EAEVAQSPRYKITEKSQAVAFWCDPISGHATLYWYRQILGQGPELLVQFQDESVVDDSQLPKDRFSAERLKGVDSTLKIQPAELGDSAMYLCASSLGPGQGGYEQYFGPGTRLTVT.

The genes are TRBV6-7 and TRBJ2-7, with 9 bases that match TRBD2. TRBV6-7 is known as an ORF, though its function is uncertain. The CDR3 spans 14 residues. J lost 2 bases, V lost 2 bases, and 1 base had no gene match. CDR3 region: CASSYAGGAYEQYF. CDR3 nucleotide sequence: TGTGCCAGCAGTTACGCGGGAGGGGCCTACGAGCAGTACTTC.

The chain joins TRBV28 to TRBJ2-7; tentatively, D is TRBD2 (6 bases). V lost 2 bases to trimming and J lost 6 bases, with 14 bases between them. Per germline, CDR1 MDHEN and CDR2 SYDVKM. The CDR3 loop spans 14 amino acids. In nucleotides, the CDR3 is TGTGCCAGCAGTTTAACTAGCCTGAACGTCGAGCAGTACTTC. It codes for CASSLTSLNVEQYF.

The chain uses TRBV27 and TRBJ2-4; 8 bases line up with TRBD1. Per germline, CDR1 MNHEY and CDR2 SMNVEV (reference sequence). The CDR3 covers 16 residues. Germline trimming cut 3 bases from V and 0 bases from J; bases unmatched to any gene: 4. CDR3 sequence reads: CASSLGTGLAKNIQYF. The CDR3 DNA sequence: TGTGCCAGCAGTTTGGGGACAGGACTAGCCAAAAACATTCAGTACTTC.

This chain connects TRBV6-6 to TRBJ2-5; tentatively, D is TRBD1 (5 bases). The CDR3 runs 13 residues. V was cut by 5 bases and J by 1 base, with 8 bases left in between. Looked up from germline, CDR1 is MNHNY and CDR2 is SVGAGI (reference sequence). The CDR3: CASSRQTQETQYF. The DNA of the CDR3 is TGTGCCAGCAGTAGACAGACCCAAGAGACCCAGTACTTC.

The count of this clone is one. CDR3 sequence (DNA): TGTGCCAGCAGCTTGGACAGGGGGAATACCGGGGAGCTGTTTTTT. Residues: CASSLDRGNTGELFF. The chain links TRBV7-9 to TRBJ2-2; the match to TRBD1 covers 10 bases. With 3 bases clipped from V and 5 bases from J, the junction kept 3 bases outside the gene matches. The germline V gene encodes CDR1 SEHNR and CDR2 FQNEAQ (reference sequence). CDR3 size: 15 residues. The full variable domain, rest sourced from reference TRBV7-9 and TRBJ2-2, is DTGVSQNPRHKITKRGQNVTFRCDPISEHNRLYWYRQTLGQGPEFLTYFQNEAQLEKSRLLSDRFSAERPKGSFSTLEIQRTEQGDSAMYLCASSLDRGNTGELFFGEGSRLTVL.

The chain is built from TRBV7-9 and TRBJ1-3; 9 bases are shared with TRBD1. Germline CDR1 and CDR2: SEHNR and FQNEAQ (reference sequence). Trimming removed 3 bases from V and 3 bases from J; junction bases left unmatched: 12. The CDR3 is 18 amino acids. The CDR3 protein is CASSFMSGTGWYGNTIYF. The DNA for the CDR3 is TGTGCCAGCAGCTTTATGTCCGGGACAGGGTGGTATGGAAACACCATATATTTT.

The chain joins TRBV7-2 to TRBJ2-7; the match to TRBD1 covers 7 bases. The V and J ends lost 5 bases and 7 bases, in that order; junction bases with no gene match: 14. The CDR3 spans 15 residues. Germline V lookup: CDR1 SGHTA, CDR2 FQGNSA. The CDR3, as DNA: TGTGCCAGCAGCCACCTACCGACAGGGCTCGTGGAGCAGTACTTC. This sequence encodes CASSHLPTGLVEQYF.

The chain joins TRBV5-1 to TRBJ2-1; 14 nucleotides line up with TRBD2. Germline V lookup: CDR1 SGHRS, CDR2 YFSETQ. After removal of 7 bases from V and 0 bases from J, the junction contained 6 bases not matched to a gene. The CDR3 covers 17 residues. This CDR3 reads CASRGLAGESSYNEQFF. The CDR3 coding sequence is TGCGCCAGCCGGGGACTAGCGGGAGAGAGCTCCTACAATGAGCAGTTCTTC. Supplemented by reference TRBV5-1 and TRBJ2-1, the full variable domain reads KAGVTQTPRYLIKTRGQQVTLSCSPISGHRSVSWYQQTPGQGLQFLFEYFSETQRNKGNFPGRFSGRQFSNSRSEMNVSTLELGDSALYLCASRGLAGESSYNEQFFGPGTRLTVL.

The chain couples TRBV7-3 to TRBJ2-4, with 7 bases matching TRBD1. The CDR3 length is 17 residues. From germline, CDR1 is SGHTA and CDR2 FQGTGA. J lost 7 bases, V lost 6 bases, and 18 bases had no gene match. CDR3 DNA: TGTGCCAGCAGTTCCCCCCCGGCGGACAGGACGTCTAACATTCAGTACTTC. It yields the protein CASSSPPADRTSNIQYF.

The CDR3 region has the DNA TGTGCCACCCGGACAGGGGGCGAAGAGACCCAGTACTTC. Protein sequence: CATRTGGEETQYF. The chain couples TRBV27 to TRBJ2-5; TRBD1 agrees at 11 bases. The CDR3 spans 13 residues. Unmatched junction bases numbered 4, after V lost 10 bases and J lost 3 bases. CDR1 and CDR2 from the germline V gene are MNHEY and SMNVEV (reference sequence).

The DNA of the CDR3 is TGTGCCAGCAGCCCTGGTGGTAGTTTGTACCAAGAGACCCAGTACTTC. Translated, it gives CASSPGGSLYQETQYF. The chain couples TRBV5-4 to TRBJ2-5; D ambiguous. Trimming pared 4 bases from V and 0 bases from J, leaving 16 bases between. Per the germline V gene, CDR1 is SGHNT and CDR2 is YYREEE (reference sequence). The CDR3 spans 16 residues.

The chain uses TRBV2 and TRBJ2-2, with TRBD2 as a possible D gene (6 bases). The CDR3 length is 13 residues. V lost 4 bases to trimming and J lost 8 bases, with 11 bases between them. Per germline, CDR1 SNHLY and CDR2 FYNNEI. The CDR3 region has the DNA TGTGCCAGCAGTGGGCGCGGGGCGGGGGAGCTGTTTTTT. Translation: CASSGRGAGELFF.

The chain joins TRBV10-2 to TRBJ2-7; maybe TRBD2 (6 bases). The CDR3 consists of 12 residues. The V end lost 9 bases, the J end lost 3 bases, and 12 bases lay between the germline ends. Germline values: CDR1 WSHSY, CDR2 SAAADI. The CDR3: CASVRTIYEQYF. The DNA for the CDR3 is TGCGCCAGTGTAAGGACTATCTACGAGCAGTACTTC.

The V and J genes are TRBV5-1 and TRBJ2-7; possibly TRBD1 or TRBD2 for D (5 bases each). In germline, CDR1 is SGHRS, CDR2 YFSETQ. The germline V and J ends were trimmed by 1 base and 4 bases, with 12 bases remaining between them. The CDR3 extends over 14 amino acids. The CDR3 here is CASSLSGTEYEQYF. CDR3 nucleotide sequence: TGCGCCAGCAGCTTGTCCGGGACCGAGTACGAGCAGTACTTC.

The genes are TRBV19 and TRBJ2-7; D may be TRBD1 or TRBD2 (6 bases each). This CDR3 is built from 13 residues. V was pared by 8 bases and J by 4 bases, with 15 bases between. Germline V lookup: CDR1 LNHDA, CDR2 SQIVND (reference sequence). The CDR3, as DNA: TGTGCCAGTTCGGGGGCGCGGGGATACGAGCAGTACTTC. Translating it yields CASSGARGYEQYF.

The table lists this clone with a count of one. CDR3 sequence reads: CASLGDSRTTNEQFF. As DNA, the CDR3 is TGTGCCAGCTTGGGGGACTCACGGACCACCAATGAGCAGTTCTTC. V and J are TRBV5-4 and TRBJ2-1; D possibly corresponds to TRBD2 (6 bases). This CDR3 is built from 15 residues. The germline V and J ends were trimmed by 7 bases and 6 bases, with 20 bases remaining between them. Germline CDR1 and CDR2: SGHNT and YYREEE (reference sequence).

This clone was seen a handful of times. The chain combines TRBV18 with TRBJ1-2; 9 bases line up with TRBD1. V was clipped by 2 bases and J by 6 bases; unmatched bases: 1. CDR1 KGHSH and CDR2 LQKENI come from the germline V gene. The CDR3 is 13 amino acids. The DNA for the CDR3 is TGTGCCAGCTCACCAGACAGGGGGAATGGCTACACCTTC. It is translated as CASSPDRGNGYTF.

The gene calls are TRBV5-6 and TRBJ2-7; TRBD2 matches 11 bases. The germline V gene has CDR1 SGHDT and CDR2 YYEEEE. CDR3 size: 15 residues. Trimming took 7 bases from V and 3 from J; bases not matched to a gene: 9. The CDR3 region is CASGFTSGRIYEQYF. The CDR3 nucleotides read TGTGCCAGCGGATTCACTAGCGGGAGAATCTACGAGCAGTACTTC.

A single count supports this clone. Germline and junction disagree at one end, which may indicate a read error. The gene calls are TRBV13 and TRBJ2-7; 8 nucleotides align to TRBD1. CDR1 PRHDT and CDR2 FYEKMQ come from the germline V gene (reference sequence). CDR3 length equals 14 residues. This CDR3 reads CASSLGQGVSEQYF. Here the CDR3 DNA reads TGTGCCAGCAGCCTAGGACAGGGAGTAAGCGAGCAGTACTTC.

The rearrangement joins TRBV9 to TRBJ1-1, with D possibly matching TRBD1 (5 bases). This CDR3 region has 15 residues. V was clipped by 2 bases and J by 1 base, with 12 bases between them. Germline V CDR1 and CDR2: SGDLS, YYNGEE. The DNA for the CDR3 is TGTGCCAGCAGCGTGTCGGGACGTCAGAACACTGAAGCTTTCTTT. Its translation is CASSVSGRQNTEAFF.

This rearrangement joins TRBV29-1 to TRBJ1-2; maybe TRBD1 (6 bases). This CDR3 is 12 amino acids long. CDR1 and CDR2 from the germline V gene are SQVTM and ANQGSEA. V was shortened by 7 bases and J by 4 bases, with 13 bases between the two germline ends. DNA for the CDR3: TGCAGCGGGATAGACAGGCCCTATGGCTACACCTTC. As protein: CSGIDRPYGYTF.

This chain uses TRBV5-1 with TRBJ2-3, with D hard to call. CDR1 is SGHRS and CDR2 is YFSETQ in the germline V gene. This CDR3 comprises 12 residues. Trimming cost V 6 bases and J 4 bases, with 9 bases left between them. The CDR3 coding sequence is TGCGCCAGCACGATTCATGCAGATACGCAGTATTTT. Residues: CASTIHADTQYF.

The V gene is TRBV18, the J gene TRBJ2-7; D might be TRBD2 (6 bases). The CDR3 totals 14 residues. From germline, CDR1 is KGHSH and CDR2 LQKENI. V gave up 3 bases and J gave up 2 bases, with 11 bases separating them. CDR3 amino acids: CASSPSAGTYEQYF. CDR3 DNA sequence: TGTGCCAGCTCACCCTCGGCGGGAACCTACGAGCAGTACTTC.

This chain uses TRBV5-4 with TRBJ2-3; D gene unclear. CDR1 and CDR2 from the germline V gene are SGHNT and YYREEE (reference sequence). The CDR3 loop spans 11 amino acids. V lost 6 bases, J lost 5 bases, and 7 bases lay in between. This chain's CDR3 is CASTNRDTQYF. CDR3 DNA: TGTGCCAGCACCAACAGAGATACGCAGTATTTT.

The CDR3 DNA sequence: TGTGCCAGCAGTTTGATTGCGCAGCCCCAGCATTTT. Amino acid sequence: CASSLIAQPQHF. The rearrangement joins TRBV28 to TRBJ1-5; D ambiguous. The germline V gene encodes CDR1 MDHEN and CDR2 SYDVKM. This CDR3 is 12 amino acids long. Trimming left V 3 bases short and J 7 bases short, with 7 bases between.

This chain joins TRBV7-2 and TRBJ2-1; 7 nucleotides match TRBD2. Germline loops: CDR1 SGHTA, CDR2 FQGNSA. The CDR3 has 16 amino acids. Trimming took 1 base from V and 7 from J; bases not matched to a gene: 10. For the CDR3, the DNA is TGTGCCAGCAGCTTAGGAGTAGCTAGGGAGGGTAATGAGCAGTTCTTC. Its translation is CASSLGVAREGNEQFF.

V is TRBV28 and J is TRBJ2-1; D might be TRBD1 (6 bases). The CDR3 sequence is 17 residues long. Germline V CDR1 and CDR2: MDHEN, SYDVKM. Trimming shortened V by 3 bases and J by 4 bases, and 19 bases separated the two germline ends. The CDR3 reads CASSLPRGSISYNEQFF. CDR3 coding DNA: TGTGCCAGCAGTTTGCCGAGGGGGTCAATCTCGTACAATGAGCAGTTCTTC.